This T cell receptor beta chain appears in the sequencing data of a study of cytomegalovirus exposure and HLA in healthy donors. 60 Vbeta and 13 Jbeta primers were used in PCR. Generated by immunoSEQ multiplex PCR, the TCRdb table keeps only in-frame clones and is missing some. Of more than 150,000 clones listed, over 75% are singletons. Comment on this clone: Its target is not known.

Study-wide points: Information on immune exposure was restricted to one variable (CMV serostatus).

This CDR3 has 13 residues. With 5 bases removed from V and 3 bases from J, the gap between germline ends came to 12 bases. CDR1 is SGHRS, CDR2 YFSETQ, per germline. The V and J genes are TRBV5-1 and TRBJ2-7; tentative D call: TRBD1 (6 bases). Sample: PBMCs. The receptor comes from a girl less than two years old in good health and CMV-seronegative. The CDR3 DNA follows: TGCGCCAGCAGTGACAGGTGGGGCTACGAGCAGTACTTC. Translated, it gives CASSDRWGYEQYF.